The clone carrying this T cell receptor beta chain was seen a handful of times. Its specificity is not known. This sample was included in a study of vaccination effects on CD4 cells after COVID-19. After around nine days in culture, the CD4+ T cells were isolated. Participants were vaccinated with two doses of either the BNT162b2 or mRNA-1273 vaccine. Assay used: immunoSEQ multiplex PCR; TCRdb lists only in-frame clones, some missing. The data contain roughly 40,000 clones, 55% to 80% of them singletons. This CDR3 has 17 amino acids. The germline V gene has CDR1 MNHEY and CDR2 SMNVEV (reference sequence). Trimming pared 5 bases from V and 0 bases from J, leaving 14 bases between.

The sample here was CD4+ T cells from PBMCs cultured without peptide, taken after COVID-19 vaccination. The TCR comes from a human donor who received a COVID-19 vaccine. This sequence joins TRBV27 and TRBJ1-6, with a weak D call TRBD1 (6 bases). The CDR3 sequence: CASSNRESGSYNSPLHF. The CDR3 DNA follows: TGTGCCAGCAGTAACAGGGAATCGGGCTCCTATAATTCACCCCTCCACTTT.